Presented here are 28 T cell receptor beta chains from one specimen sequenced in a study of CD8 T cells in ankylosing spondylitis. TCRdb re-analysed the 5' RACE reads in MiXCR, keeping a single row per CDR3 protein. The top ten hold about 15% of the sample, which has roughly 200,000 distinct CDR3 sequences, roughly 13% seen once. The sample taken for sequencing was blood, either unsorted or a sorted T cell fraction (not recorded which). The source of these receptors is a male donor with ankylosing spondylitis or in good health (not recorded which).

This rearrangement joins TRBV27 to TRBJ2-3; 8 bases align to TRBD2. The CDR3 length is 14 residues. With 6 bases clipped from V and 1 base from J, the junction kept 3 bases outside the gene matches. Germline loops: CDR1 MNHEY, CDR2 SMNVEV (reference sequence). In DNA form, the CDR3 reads TGTGCCAGCAGCCCGGGACTAGGCACAGATACGCAGTATTTT. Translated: CASSPGLGTDTQYF.

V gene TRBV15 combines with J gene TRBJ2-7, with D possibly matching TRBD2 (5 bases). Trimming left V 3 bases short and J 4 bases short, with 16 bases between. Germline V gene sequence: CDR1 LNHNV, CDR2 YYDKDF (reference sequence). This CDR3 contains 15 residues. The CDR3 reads CATSSWTESNYEQYF. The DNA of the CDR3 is TGTGCCACCAGCAGTTGGACTGAAAGTAATTACGAGCAGTACTTC.

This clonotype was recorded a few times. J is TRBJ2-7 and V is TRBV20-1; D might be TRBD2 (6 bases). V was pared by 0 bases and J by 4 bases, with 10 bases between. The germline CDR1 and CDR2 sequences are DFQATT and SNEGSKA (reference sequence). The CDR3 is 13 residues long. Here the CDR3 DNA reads TGCAGTGCTAGAGAATCGGGGGTATACGAGCAGTACTTC. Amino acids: CSARESGVYEQYF.

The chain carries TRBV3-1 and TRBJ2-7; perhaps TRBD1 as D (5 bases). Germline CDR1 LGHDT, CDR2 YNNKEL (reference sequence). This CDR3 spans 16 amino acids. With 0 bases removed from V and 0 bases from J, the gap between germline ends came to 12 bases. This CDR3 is CASSQDPRVTSYEQYF. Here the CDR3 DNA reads TGTGCCAGCAGCCAAGATCCCAGGGTCACCTCCTACGAGCAGTACTTC.

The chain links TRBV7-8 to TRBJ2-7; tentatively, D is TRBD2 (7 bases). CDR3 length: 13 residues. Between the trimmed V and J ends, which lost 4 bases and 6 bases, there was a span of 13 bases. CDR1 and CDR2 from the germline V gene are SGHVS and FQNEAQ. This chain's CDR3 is CASSSGGGGEQYF. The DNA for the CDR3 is TGTGCCAGCAGCTCGGGGGGAGGGGGCGAGCAGTACTTC.

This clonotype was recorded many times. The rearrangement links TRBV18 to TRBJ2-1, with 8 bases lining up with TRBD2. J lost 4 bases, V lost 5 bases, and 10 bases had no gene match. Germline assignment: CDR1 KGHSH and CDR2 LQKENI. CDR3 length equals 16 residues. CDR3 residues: CASSADTSGTYNEQFF. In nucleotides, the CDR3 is TGTGCCAGCTCAGCAGACACTAGCGGAACGTACAATGAGCAGTTCTTC.

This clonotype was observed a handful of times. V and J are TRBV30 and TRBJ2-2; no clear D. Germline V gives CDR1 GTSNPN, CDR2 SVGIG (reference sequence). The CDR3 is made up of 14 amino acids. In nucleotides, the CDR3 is TGTGCGGGATCCACGGGTCGGGACACCGGGGAGCTGTTTTTT. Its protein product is CAGSTGRDTGELFF.

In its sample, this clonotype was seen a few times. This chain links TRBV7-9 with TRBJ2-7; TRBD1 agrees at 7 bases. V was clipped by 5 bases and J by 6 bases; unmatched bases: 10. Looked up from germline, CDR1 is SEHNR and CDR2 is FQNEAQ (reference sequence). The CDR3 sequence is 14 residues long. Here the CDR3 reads CASSPLTGSGEQYF. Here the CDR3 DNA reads TGTGCCAGCAGCCCCCTGACAGGGTCGGGCGAGCAGTACTTC.

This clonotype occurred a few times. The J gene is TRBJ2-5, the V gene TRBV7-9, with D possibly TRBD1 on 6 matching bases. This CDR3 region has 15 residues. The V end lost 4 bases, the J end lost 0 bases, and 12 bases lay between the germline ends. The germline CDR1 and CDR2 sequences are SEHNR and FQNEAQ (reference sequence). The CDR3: CASSSGAAYQETQYF. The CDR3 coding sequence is TGTGCCAGCAGCTCAGGGGCTGCGTACCAAGAGACCCAGTACTTC. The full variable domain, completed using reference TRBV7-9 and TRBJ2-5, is DTGVSQNPRHKITKRGQNVTFRCDPISEHNRLYWYRQTLGQGPEFLTYFQNEAQLEKSRLLSDRFSAERPKGSFSTLEIQRTEQGDSAMYLCASSSGAAYQETQYFGPGTRLLVL.

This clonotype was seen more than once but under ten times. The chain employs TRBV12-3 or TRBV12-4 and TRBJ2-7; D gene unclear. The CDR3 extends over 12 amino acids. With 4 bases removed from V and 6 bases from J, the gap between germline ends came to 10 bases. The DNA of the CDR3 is TGTGCCAGCAGTTGGTGGCTGGGCGAGCAGTACTTC. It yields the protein CASSWWLGEQYF.

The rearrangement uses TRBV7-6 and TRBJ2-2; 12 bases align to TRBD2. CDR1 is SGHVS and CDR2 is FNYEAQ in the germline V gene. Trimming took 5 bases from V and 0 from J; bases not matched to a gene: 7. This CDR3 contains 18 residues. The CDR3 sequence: CASSPRLAGAPNTGELFF. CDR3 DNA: TGTGCCAGCAGCCCAAGACTAGCGGGGGCCCCGAACACCGGGGAGCTGTTTTTT.

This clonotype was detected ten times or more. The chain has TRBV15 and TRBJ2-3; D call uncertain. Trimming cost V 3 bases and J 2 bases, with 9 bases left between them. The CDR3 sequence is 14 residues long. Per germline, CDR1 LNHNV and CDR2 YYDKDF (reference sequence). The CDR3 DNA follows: TGTGCCACCAGCAGCGGATCCTCCACAGATACGCAGTATTTT. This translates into CATSSGSSTDTQYF.

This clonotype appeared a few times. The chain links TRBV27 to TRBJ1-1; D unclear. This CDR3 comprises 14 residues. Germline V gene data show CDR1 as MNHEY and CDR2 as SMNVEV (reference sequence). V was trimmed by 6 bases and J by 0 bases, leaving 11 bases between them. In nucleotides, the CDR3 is TGTGCCAGCAGCTTACCGGGCTTGAACACTGAAGCTTTCTTT. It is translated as CASSLPGLNTEAFF.

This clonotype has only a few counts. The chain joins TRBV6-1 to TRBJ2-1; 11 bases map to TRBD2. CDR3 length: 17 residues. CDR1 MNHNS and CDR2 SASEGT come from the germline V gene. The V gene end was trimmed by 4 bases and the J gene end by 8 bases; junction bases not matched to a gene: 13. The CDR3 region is CASSGNSGRAPLDEQFF. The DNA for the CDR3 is TGTGCCAGCAGTGGAAATAGCGGGAGGGCCCCGCTGGATGAGCAGTTCTTC.

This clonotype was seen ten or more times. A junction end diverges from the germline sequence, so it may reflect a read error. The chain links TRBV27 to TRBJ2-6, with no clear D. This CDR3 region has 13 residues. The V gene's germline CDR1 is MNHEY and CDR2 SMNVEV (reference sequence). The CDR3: CASSLTGANVLTF. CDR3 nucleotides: TGCGCCAGCAGCTTGACTGGGGCCAACGTCCTGACTTTC.

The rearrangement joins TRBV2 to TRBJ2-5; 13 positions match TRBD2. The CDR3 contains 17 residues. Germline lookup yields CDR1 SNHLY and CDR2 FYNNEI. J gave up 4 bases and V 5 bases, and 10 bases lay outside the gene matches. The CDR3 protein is CASSLRLAGGPRETQYF. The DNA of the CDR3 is TGTGCCAGCAGTCTTAGACTAGCGGGAGGCCCCCGAGAGACCCAGTACTTC.

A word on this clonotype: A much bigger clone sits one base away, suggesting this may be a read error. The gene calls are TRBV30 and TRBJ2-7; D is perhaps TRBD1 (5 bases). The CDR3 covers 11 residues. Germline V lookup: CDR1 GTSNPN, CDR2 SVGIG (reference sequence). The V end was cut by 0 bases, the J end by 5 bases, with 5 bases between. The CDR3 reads CAWSVGDEQYF. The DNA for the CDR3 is TGTGCCTGGAGTGTAGGGGACGAGCAGTACTTC.

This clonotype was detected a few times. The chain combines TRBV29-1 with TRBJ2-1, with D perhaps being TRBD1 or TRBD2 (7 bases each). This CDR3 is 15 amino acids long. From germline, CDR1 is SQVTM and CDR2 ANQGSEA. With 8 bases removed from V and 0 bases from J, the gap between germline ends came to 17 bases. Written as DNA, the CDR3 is TGCAGCCCTCAGGGGGGGGTTAGCTCCTACAATGAGCAGTTCTTC. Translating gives CSPQGGVSSYNEQFF.

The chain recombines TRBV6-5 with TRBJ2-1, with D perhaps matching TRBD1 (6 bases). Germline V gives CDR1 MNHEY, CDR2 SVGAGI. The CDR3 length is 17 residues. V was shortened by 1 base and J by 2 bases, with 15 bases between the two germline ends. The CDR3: CASSYLFSGHPYNEQFF. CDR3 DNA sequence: TGTGCCAGCAGTTACTTATTCTCGGGACATCCCTACAATGAGCAGTTCTTC.

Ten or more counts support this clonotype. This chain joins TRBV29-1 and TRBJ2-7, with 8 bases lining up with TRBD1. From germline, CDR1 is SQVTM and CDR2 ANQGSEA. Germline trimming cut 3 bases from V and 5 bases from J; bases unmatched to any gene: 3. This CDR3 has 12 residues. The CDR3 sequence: CSVEAGGNEQYF. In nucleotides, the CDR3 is TGCAGCGTTGAGGCAGGGGGCAACGAGCAGTACTTC.

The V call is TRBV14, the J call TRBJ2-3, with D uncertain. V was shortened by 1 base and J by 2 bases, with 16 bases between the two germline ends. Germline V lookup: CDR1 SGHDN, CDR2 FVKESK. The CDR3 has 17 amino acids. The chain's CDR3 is CASSQGTFLTPTDTQYF. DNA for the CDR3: TGTGCCAGCAGCCAAGGTACCTTCTTGACTCCCACAGATACGCAGTATTTT.

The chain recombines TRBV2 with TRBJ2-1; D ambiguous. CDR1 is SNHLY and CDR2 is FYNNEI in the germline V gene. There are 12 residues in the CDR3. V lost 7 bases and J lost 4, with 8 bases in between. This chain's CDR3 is CASKPTYNEQFF. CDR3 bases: TGTGCCAGCAAGCCCACATACAATGAGCAGTTCTTC.

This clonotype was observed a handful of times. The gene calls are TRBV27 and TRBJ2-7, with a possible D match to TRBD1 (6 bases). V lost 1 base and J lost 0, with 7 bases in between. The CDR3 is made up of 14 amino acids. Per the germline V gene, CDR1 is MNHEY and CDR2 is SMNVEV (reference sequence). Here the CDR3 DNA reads TGTGCCAGCAGTTTATTGGACAGCTCCTACGAGCAGTACTTC. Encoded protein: CASSLLDSSYEQYF.

DNA of the CDR3: TGCGCCAGCAGCCGAGCGGGAGGGGAGGGAGATACGCAGTATTTT. This sequence encodes CASSRAGGEGDTQYF. The chain combines TRBV4-1 with TRBJ2-3, with 10 bases lining up with TRBD2. CDR3 length: 15 amino acids. V gave up 4 bases and J gave up 5 bases; unmatched junction bases: 6. Germline CDR1 reads MGHRA; CDR2 reads YSYEKL.

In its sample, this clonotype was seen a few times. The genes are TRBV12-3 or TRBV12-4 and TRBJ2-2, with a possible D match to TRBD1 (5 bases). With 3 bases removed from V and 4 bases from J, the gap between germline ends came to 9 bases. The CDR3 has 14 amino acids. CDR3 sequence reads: CASSLPTATGELFF. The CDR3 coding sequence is TGTGCCAGCAGTTTGCCGACAGCCACCGGGGAGCTGTTTTTT.

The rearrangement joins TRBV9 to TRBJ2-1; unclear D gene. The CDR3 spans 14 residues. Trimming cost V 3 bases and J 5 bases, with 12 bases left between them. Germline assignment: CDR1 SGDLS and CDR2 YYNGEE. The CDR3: CASSDPGYNNEQFF. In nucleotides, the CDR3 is TGTGCCAGCAGCGATCCGGGCTATAACAATGAGCAGTTCTTC.

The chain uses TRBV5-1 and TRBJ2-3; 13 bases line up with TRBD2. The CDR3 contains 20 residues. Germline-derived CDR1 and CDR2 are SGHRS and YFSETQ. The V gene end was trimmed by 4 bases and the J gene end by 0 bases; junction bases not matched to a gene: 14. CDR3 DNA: TGCGCCAGCAGCGCGGGGGGACTAGCGGGGCAAGGGACTAGCACAGATACGCAGTATTTT. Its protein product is CASSAGGLAGQGTSTDTQYF.

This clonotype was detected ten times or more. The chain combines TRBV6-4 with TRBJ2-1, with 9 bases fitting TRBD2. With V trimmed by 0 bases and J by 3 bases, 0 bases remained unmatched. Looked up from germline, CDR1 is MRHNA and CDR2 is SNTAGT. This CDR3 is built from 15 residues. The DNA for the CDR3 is TGTGCCAGCAGTGACTCTAGCGGGAGCTACAATGAGCAGTTCTTC. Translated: CASSDSSGSYNEQFF.